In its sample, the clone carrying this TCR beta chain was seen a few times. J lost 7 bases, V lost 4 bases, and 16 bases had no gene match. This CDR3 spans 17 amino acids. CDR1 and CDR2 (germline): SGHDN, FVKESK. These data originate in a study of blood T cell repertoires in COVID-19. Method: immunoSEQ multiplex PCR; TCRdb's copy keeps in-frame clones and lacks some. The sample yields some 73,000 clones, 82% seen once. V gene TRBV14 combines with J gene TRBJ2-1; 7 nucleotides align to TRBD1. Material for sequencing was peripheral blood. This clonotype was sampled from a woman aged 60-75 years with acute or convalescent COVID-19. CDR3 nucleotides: TGTGCCAGCAGCCTAAGACATTTACAGGGGCGGATAAATGAGCAGTTCTTC. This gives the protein CASSLRHLQGRINEQFF.